Listed below are T cell receptor beta chains from one sample, sequenced in a study of CD8 T cells in ankylosing spondylitis. From the 5' RACE reads, TCRdb called clonotypes with MiXCR, one entry per CDR3 protein. The data show 700,000 or so distinct CDR3 sequences, with under 20% seen just once and under 20% held by the top ten. The sequenced sample consisted of blood, either unsorted or a sorted T cell fraction (not recorded which). These receptors were taken from a male donor with ankylosing spondylitis. Each CDR3 is given with its conserved first and last residue. The order of the fields is D gene, clone size, V gene, J gene, CDR3 DNA, CDR3 protein. D genes are given only for firm matches. The listing skips clone size in some rows; elsewhere it reads once, few, many or a size class.

TRBD2	many	TRBV5-1	TRBJ2-3	TGCGCCAGCAGCTTGGTTTTAGCGGGAGCAGATACGCAGTATTTT	CASSLVLAGADTQYF
.	.	TRBV7-2	TRBJ2-1	TGTGCCAGCAGCTTAGCATGGGGTGGGTACAATGAGCAGTTCTTC	CASSLAWGGYNEQFF
.	.	TRBV20-1	TRBJ2-7	TGCAGTGCTAGAGATCGCAGGGGCCGTACCTACGAGCAGTACTTC	CSARDRRGRTYEQYF
.	.	TRBV11-3	TRBJ1-4	TGTGCCAGCAGCTTGGTTTCGGGATCGGCTAATGAAAAACTGTTTTTT	CASSLVSGSANEKLFF
.	few	TRBV7-2	TRBJ1-2	TGTGCCAGCAGCTTAGCCCCGTGGGGAAACTATGGCTACACCTTC	CASSLAPWGNYGYTF
TRBD1	few	TRBV5-1	TRBJ1-1	TGCGCCAGCAGATTACAGGGGGCCAACACTGAAGCTTTCTTT	CASRLQGANTEAFF
.	.	TRBV11-2	TRBJ1-6	TGTGCCAGCAGCTTAGGTGCAGCTTCAGGTTCACCCCTCCACTTT	CASSLGAASGSPLHF
TRBD1	.	TRBV2	TRBJ2-7	TGTGCCAGCAGTATCCGGGACAGGGGCCACGAGCAGTACTTC	CASSIRDRGHEQYF
.	.	TRBV3-1	TRBJ1-1	TGTGCCAGCAGCCAAATAGGGTCCGGACCGTCCTTGAGCACTGAAGCTTTCTTT	CASSQIGSGPSLSTEAFF
.	.	TRBV19	TRBJ1-2	TGTGCCAGTAGTATATCGGTCGGGGCCTTATATGGCTACACCTTC	CASSISVGALYGYTF
.	once	TRBV2	TRBJ1-2	TGTGCCAGCAGTGGGAGTGGAGGCTACACCTTC	CASSGSGGYTF
TRBD2	.	TRBV3-1	TRBJ2-2	TGTGCCAGCAGGCAAAGGGGAGGGCCCTCCCGCGTCGCCGGGGAGCTGTTTTTT	CASRQRGGPSRVAGELFF
TRBD1	few	TRBV30	TRBJ2-2	TGTGCCTGGAATCCGGGACAGGGTGGTCCCGGGGAGCTGTTTTTT	CAWNPGQGGPGELFF
.	many	TRBV20-1	TRBJ1-5	TGCAGTGCTAGAGATCAATGGGAATCTCAGCCCCAGCATTTT	CSARDQWESQPQHF
TRBD1	few	TRBV9	TRBJ1-2	TGTGCCAGCAGCCCGAGGACAGGGGGGTTTGTTGGCTACACCTTC	CASSPRTGGFVGYTF
.	.	TRBV12-3/TRBV12-4	TRBJ1-4	TGTGCCAGCACTCACCAGGCAACTAATGAAAAACTGTTTTTT	CASTHQATNEKLFF
.	.	TRBV3-1	TRBJ2-1	TGTGCCAGCAGCCACATGCACGAGCAACCCTACAATGAGCAGTTCTTC	CASSHMHEQPYNEQFF
TRBD2	.	TRBV7-9	TRBJ2-3	TGTGCCAGCAGCTCCGACGGAGATAGCGGGAGGACAGATACGCAGTATTTT	CASSSDGDSGRTDTQYF
TRBD1	.	TRBV27	TRBJ2-7	TGTGCCAGCAGTCGTTCAGGGGGCTTGTACTTC	CASSRSGGLYF
.	.	TRBV15	TRBJ2-2	TGTGCCACCACCGACTTTGGCAGGGAGAACACCGGGGAGCTGTTTTTT	CATTDFGRENTGELFF
.	few	TRBV20-1	TRBJ2-5	TGCAGTGCTAGAGAGACCTGGGAGACCCAGTACTTC	CSARETWETQYF
.	.	TRBV29-1	TRBJ2-2	TGCAGCGTTGTTCTGACGAACACCGGGGAGCTGTTTTTT	CSVVLTNTGELFF
.	few	TRBV27	TRBJ1-1	TGTGCCAGCAGTTTATGGGCAGGAGATAACACTGAAGCTTTCTTT	CASSLWAGDNTEAFF
TRBD2	.	TRBV4-2	TRBJ2-1	TGTGCCAGCAGCCAAGGGCGGGAGCTCAATGAGCAGTTCTTC	CASSQGRELNEQFF
.	few	TRBV4-2	TRBJ2-1	TGTGCCAGCAGCCAAGGCGGACAGAACAATGAGCAGTTCTTC	CASSQGGQNNEQFF
.	few	TRBV7-9	TRBJ1-4	TGTGCCAGCAGCCCCAGACCCCCGGGGGATGAAAAACTGTTTTTT	CASSPRPPGDEKLFF
TRBD2	.	TRBV12-3/TRBV12-4	TRBJ2-5	TGTGCCAGCACTTTTATGCGGGGGGCCCAGGGGACCCAGTACTTC	CASTFMRGAQGTQYF
TRBD1	few	TRBV7-2	TRBJ1-1	TGTGCCAGCAGCCCACGGACAGGGTTAGCTTTCTTT	CASSPRTGLAFF
TRBD2	.	TRBV7-2	TRBJ2-7	TGTGCCAGCAGCTTAGAAGCTAGCGGGAGAGGGTACGAGCAGTACTTC	CASSLEASGRGYEQYF
TRBD1	.	TRBV9	TRBJ1-1	TGTGCCAGCAGCGTAGATGCAGGGGGGAACACTGAAGCTTTCTTT	CASSVDAGGNTEAFF
.	.	TRBV12-3/TRBV12-4	TRBJ2-5	TGTGCCAGCAGTTTGGGAGATACCGCTTCGGAGACCCAGTACTTC	CASSLGDTASETQYF
.	many	TRBV7-2	TRBJ2-7	TGTGCCAGCAGCTTAGGTTTTACAGGGGGAGGGTCCTACGAGCAGTACTTC	CASSLGFTGGGSYEQYF
TRBD1	few	TRBV5-6	TRBJ2-6	TGTGCCAGCAGCCTGATGACAGGGTCCGGGGCCAACGTCCTGACTTTC	CASSLMTGSGANVLTF
.	few	TRBV5-6	TRBJ1-1	TGTGCCAGCAGCTTCCTTGACAGGAGGAACACTGAAGCTTTCTTT	CASSFLDRRNTEAFF
TRBD2	many	TRBV29-1	TRBJ2-1	TGCAGCGTTGATGCTAGCGGGAGCAATGAGCAGTTCTTC	CSVDASGSNEQFF
TRBD2	.	TRBV7-8	TRBJ2-2	TGTGCCAGCAGCTTTTGGCGGGAGAAGCGCACCGGGGAGCTGTTTTTT	CASSFWREKRTGELFF
TRBD1	few	TRBV12-3/TRBV12-4	TRBJ1-2	TGTGCCAGCAGTCCCGGGACAGGGGAGTACTATGGCTACACCTTC	CASSPGTGEYYGYTF
TRBD2	few	TRBV29-1	TRBJ2-1	TGCAGCGTTCCGGGACTAGCTACTCATGAGCAGTTCTTC	CSVPGLATHEQFF
TRBD2	few	TRBV2	TRBJ2-1	TGTGCCAGCAGATCCGCGGGGGTCAACCAGTTCTTC	CASRSAGVNQFF
TRBD2	.	TRBV6-1	TRBJ2-4	TGTGCCAGCACGGGCGGGAGTGGTGCCAAAAACATTCAGTACTTC	CASTGGSGAKNIQYF
.	.	TRBV27	TRBJ2-1	TGTGCCAGCAGTTCCCCTGCTGTGCTCGCCTACAATGAGCAGTTCTTC	CASSSPAVLAYNEQFF